The TCR beta chain described here comes from a study of OX40 agonist ivuxolimab in advanced cancers. The CDR3 is 14 amino acids. Germline V CDR1 and CDR2: MNHNS, SASEGT. Trimming removed 7 bases from V and 7 bases from J; junction bases left unmatched: 5. Generated by immunoSEQ multiplex PCR, the TCRdb table keeps only in-frame clones and is missing some. The table records 55,000 to 75,000 clones, about 85% of them present only once. Sequenced here: CD4+ or CD8+ T cells sorted from blood, sampled in a trial of the OX40 agonist ivuxolimab. This TCR was recovered from an adult with an advanced solid tumor such as melanoma, head and neck, liver or kidney cancer. The chain combines TRBV6-1 with TRBJ2-1; TRBD2 aligns across 12 bases. The CDR3 DNA is TGTGCCAGCATTCCTGGACTAGCGGGAAATGAGCAGTTCTTC. Translation gives CASIPGLAGNEQFF.